This T cell receptor (beta chain) was captured by sequencing in a study of technical replicates of blood from several donors. TCRdb's table, derived via immunoSEQ multiplex PCR, lists solely in-frame clones and lacks some. This table has about 80,000 clones, roughly 97% appearing once. Germline V CDR1 and CDR2: MGHRA, YSYEKL. The CDR3 contains 16 residues. Trimming stripped 1 base from V and 0 bases from J, with 10 bases between. This TCR was recovered from a human donor in good health. This sequence joins TRBV4-1 and TRBJ1-3; D is uncertain. Sample: T cells isolated from PBMCs. The CDR3 nucleotides are TGCGCCAGCAGCCAAGGACGAGGAAGCTCTGGAAACACCATATATTTT. This sequence encodes CASSQGRGSSGNTIYF.